This TCR beta chain stems from a study of cytomegalovirus exposure and HLA in healthy donors (dated by TCRdb to 2016 to 2017). Turning to the overall study: In an earlier analysis of around 540 of the donors, 276 Gb of sequence data and 100 million or so unique TCR beta sequences from roughly 190 million T cells were reported. High-throughput TCR immunosequencing, statistical association of individual TCRs with disease status, and machine learning were combined to predict cytomegalovirus infection status. Roughly 300 gigabases of sequencing data and around 80 million unique TCR sequences made up an early release that covered around 640 HLA-typed donors. Every discovery cohort repertoire had been produced on one sequencing platform. Typing coverage differed by locus: A, B, C, DRB1 and DQB1 were typed in about 620-630 donors, DQA1 in 522, DPA1 in some 570, and DPB1 in around 440. The later analysis used no new phenotypic data to find candidate immune exposures, relying instead on TCR beta sequences and their occurrence across donors. Among some 410 genotyped donors of the cohort, an average of approximately 230,000 unique TCR beta nucleotide sequences were sequenced per donor, roughly 20% of them non-productive. Along with the approximately 600-subject first cohort, a separate validation cohort of over a hundred different subjects was used. Donor age, sex, ethnicity and CMV serostatus were compiled alongside the repertoire data. In a later genetic analysis, genome-wide SNP genotypes for about 60% of the 666 donors were used, and that subset was treated as a discovery cohort. Of the roughly 400 genotyped donors, 75% to 85% were placed in the genetic ancestry cluster associated with self-reported Caucasian donors. Because of strong linkage in the cohort, 5 or 6 DR-DQ haplotypes were treated as single units for association and clustering. The study was designed to test whether signatures of past pathogen exposure could be identified by cataloging public T cell receptors. HLA typing covered class I and class II loci at four-digit resolution. To study patterns of TCR occurrence, a later analysis re-analyzed previously published TCR beta repertoires from several hundred donors and added high-resolution HLA genotyping. The study profiled the T cell repertoires of fewer than 850 subjects by immunosequencing and related them to cytomegalovirus serostatus. An earlier analysis of around 640 of the donors used high-throughput TCR beta sequencing to judge whether each TCR beta V gene segment behaved as functional or pseudogenic.

The cohort was made up of around 720 healthy bone marrow donors. All cohort members were sampled while nominally healthy, although unrecorded immune exposures were likely present. The donor was CMV seronegative and was included in the group of a few hundred seronegative cohort members. Every donor gave a peripheral blood sample, and the peripheral blood mononuclear cells from that sample were used for TCR beta sequencing. Genomic DNA was extracted from the blood cell samples with the Qiagen DNeasy Blood Extraction Kit. Overall study results and their limits: HLA typing was unavailable for some donors at each locus, so association tests used only the typed subset. In a later analysis, several top co-occurrence clusters were reported to appear linked to parvovirus B19, influenza, CMV and Epstein-Barr virus. According to a later analysis, TCR association rates differed among HLA loci, with DRB1 alleles showing the most associated TCRs and HLA-C alleles showing the fewest. A further reported finding was that TCR beta sequences accurately predicted the HLA-A and HLA-B alleles for most subjects in the first cohort. Broadly in line with IMGT annotations, most TCR beta V segments showed up in productive rearrangements about 87% or about 30% of the time in an earlier analysis of 450 to 750 of the donors. Correlated functional status among segregating V segments might be attributable to linkage disequilibrium, but an unknown experimental factor could not be ruled out. In this cohort, only TCR beta chains were sequenced, and detectable features were limited by the absence of alpha or paired-chain data. Sequencing depth was assumed to be roughly uniform across donors in the presence/absence analyses, though that assumption may not hold. A total of 150 or so TCR beta chains were listed by the study as associated with cytomegalovirus. In a later analysis, HLA-associated TCR beta chains were found to be more clonally expanded and to have lower generation probabilities than equally common non-associated chains. For the cohort, immune exposure information was limited to CMV serostatus. The sequencing pipeline was judged likely to have produced a cluster of highly shared sequence variants as a technical artifact. Roughly 15 rarely observed V segments, including chromosome 9 orphons, were excluded from the earlier analysis of several hundred of the donors because counts were too low. An association between a missense DCLRE1C variant and V-gene and J-gene trimming of TCR beta chains was found in a later genetic analysis and replicated in an independent cohort. It was suggested by the authors that the approach could potentially be generalized to other disease states and immunological phenotypes. Most TCR sequences were observed very rarely across donors, whereas some public TCRs were present in many individuals. A later analysis associated about 17,000 TCR beta sequences with specific HLA alleles at a false discovery rate of 0.05. Assigning TCR associations to individual alleles was difficult when HLA alleles, especially DR and DQ, strongly co-occurred. According to a later genetic analysis, donors in an Asian-associated ancestry cluster had fewer N-insertions in productive TCRs than the roughly 670-donor mean. Some IMGT-functional V segments, including TRBV6-2 and TRBV6-3, could not be told apart with the 87-base-pair reads, so those segments were excluded. In vitro tests confirmed that a few of the cytomegalovirus-associated TCR beta chains recognize cytomegalovirus antigens. The classifier was reported to diagnose cytomegalovirus status with high specificity and sensitivity in both the original and validation cohorts. Most CMV-associated TCR beta chains appeared to be HLA-restricted in a later analysis, and the HLA associations seemed to be driven largely by CMV exposure.

To prepare the library, the immunoSEQ multiplex PCR assay was applied. The multiplex PCR relied on a mix of 60 forward primers for TCR Vbeta segments and 13 reverse primers for TCR Jbeta segments. The CDR3 region of rearranged TCR beta genes was amplified from genomic DNA with a multiplex PCR assay. Amplified TCR beta libraries were sequenced as 87-base-pair reads on the Illumina HiSeq System. The published analysis was carried out like this. A later analysis tallied tens of millions of unique TCR beta chains across the 550 to 850 repertoires, and approximately 9.9 million of those chains were shared by two or more donors. A nearest-neighbor algorithm error-corrected the raw reads and collapsed the reads into unique sequences, merging closely related sequences to remove PCR and sequencing errors. V, D and J gene segments were assigned by aligning CDR3 sequences to IMGT reference sequences. For a sequence to be retained, a match of at least six nucleotides to both a V gene segment and a J gene segment was required. A rearrangement counted as productive if the CDR3 had no stop codons and remained in frame with V and J, and every other rearrangement counted as non-productive. CDR3 was defined according to IMGT convention as the region running from the second conserved V-encoded cysteine to the conserved J-encoded phenylalanine. The earlier analysis of about 530 of the donors excluded any sequence lacking an unambiguous match to a single V gene segment. In an earlier analysis of several hundred of the donors, V segments were called functional above 56.7% productive rearrangements and were called segregating when the between-donor standard deviation exceeded 5%. A statistical classification framework was built for diagnosing cytomegalovirus status from the catalog of TCR beta chain sequences. V and J gene assignment, in a later analysis, came from comparing TCR nucleotide sequences with IMGT/GENE-DB human TR gene sequences. In a later analysis, CDR3 sequences and most-parsimonious VDJ recombination scenarios were assigned using the TCRdist pipeline. In a later analysis, each TCR beta chain was defined by its CDR3 amino acid sequence together with its V-gene family, and reads lacking a unique V-gene family were excluded. In a later analysis, approximately 590 highly shared, low-generation-probability nucleotide sequences were removed to address suspected cross-contamination and a sequencing artifact. For each public chain, a later analysis derived a clonal expansion index from normalized ranks of inferred template counts within each repertoire. In a later analysis, generation probabilities were computed using a VDJ recombination model fitted to out-of-frame rearrangements, and the results were checked against IGoR. Hypergeometric tests were used in a later analysis to score TCR-TCR, TCR-HLA and TCR-CMV co-occurrence, with a repertoire-size bias correction applied to the TCR pairs. In a later analysis, false discovery rates were estimated by permuting HLA or CMV assignments 20 times. In a later analysis, co-occurring TCRs were grouped using DBSCAN, with TCRdist sequence similarity added in when clustering inside HLA-allele-positive subsets. For co-occurrence clustering, repertoires with fewer than 30,000 or more than 120,000 public chains were excluded, along with about five repertoires with anomalous nucleotide sharing. TCRdb limited this immuneACCESS table to in-frame rearrangements with V and J called. A share of clones is missing; checked studies link under half to unresolved V genes, and the rest is unexplained. That table supplies the V and J calls and clone size; D and trimming were determined from the DNA. The sample data list more than 150,000 clones, and over 65% of these were observed just once. Under 2% of the sample rests with the top ten.

As to this clone: It lacks a known antigen. Qualities for individual bases were not recorded, and no much larger clone is one base off.

V is shortened by 2 bases, J by 1 base, and the region joining them spans 9 bases. The cysteine opens and the phenylalanine closes a CDR3 of 14 amino acids. Solely the CDR3 DNA is kept, with 42 bases framed from the first base. CDR1 and CDR2 are read off the germline V gene as SGDLS and YYNGEE. The rearrangement combines TRBV9 with TRBJ1-1; TRBD1 is a possible D gene, resting on 5 matching bases. The sequenced sample consisted of PBMCs. This receptor was obtained from a man aged 18 to 35 in good health and CMV-seronegative. The DNA reads TGTGCCAGCAGCGTTGGAGGGGCGAACACTGAAGCTTTCTTT. Its translation reads: CASSVGGANTEAFF.